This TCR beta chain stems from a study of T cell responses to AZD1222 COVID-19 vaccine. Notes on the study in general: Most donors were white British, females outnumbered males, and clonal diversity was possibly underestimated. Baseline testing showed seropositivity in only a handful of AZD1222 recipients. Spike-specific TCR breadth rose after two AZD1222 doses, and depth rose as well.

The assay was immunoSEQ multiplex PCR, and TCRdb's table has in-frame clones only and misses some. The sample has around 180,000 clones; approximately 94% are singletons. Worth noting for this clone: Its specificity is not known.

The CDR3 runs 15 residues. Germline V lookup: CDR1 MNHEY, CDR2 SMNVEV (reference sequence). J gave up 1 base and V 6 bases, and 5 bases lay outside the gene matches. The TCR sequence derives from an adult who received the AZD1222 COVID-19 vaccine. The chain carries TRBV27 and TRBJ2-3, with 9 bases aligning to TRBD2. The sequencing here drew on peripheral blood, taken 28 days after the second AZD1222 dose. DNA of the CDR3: TGTGCCAGCAGACTGAGGACTAGCGGCACAGATACGCAGTATTTT. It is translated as CASRLRTSGTDTQYF.